This T cell receptor beta chain was sequenced during a study of shared clonotypes between healthy human individuals. Study outcomes and limitations: In general, naive subsets displayed greater estimated richness than memory subsets did.

Naive CD8 cells lacked CD45RO and underwent positive selection for CCR7, leaving out terminally differentiated effector memory CD45RA+ cells. The ends were cut back, 8 bases at V and 9 bases at J, with 13 bases in the middle. Looked up from germline, CDR1 is WSHSY and CDR2 is SAAADI. The CDR3 spans 11 residues. The method was immunoSEQ multiplex PCR; TCRdb's version includes in-frame clones alone and lacks a portion of them. The repertoire holds under 600,000 clones, roughly 98% seen once, with 0.3% in the top ten. As regards this clone: Antigen: not known.

The material sequenced was naive CD8+ T cells sorted from blood. This receptor was identified in a young man in good health. J is TRBJ1-1 and V is TRBV10-2, with unresolved D. The DNA for the CDR3 is TGCGCCAGCCGCGACGGCAGGAAAGCTTTCTTT. It is translated as CASRDGRKAFF.